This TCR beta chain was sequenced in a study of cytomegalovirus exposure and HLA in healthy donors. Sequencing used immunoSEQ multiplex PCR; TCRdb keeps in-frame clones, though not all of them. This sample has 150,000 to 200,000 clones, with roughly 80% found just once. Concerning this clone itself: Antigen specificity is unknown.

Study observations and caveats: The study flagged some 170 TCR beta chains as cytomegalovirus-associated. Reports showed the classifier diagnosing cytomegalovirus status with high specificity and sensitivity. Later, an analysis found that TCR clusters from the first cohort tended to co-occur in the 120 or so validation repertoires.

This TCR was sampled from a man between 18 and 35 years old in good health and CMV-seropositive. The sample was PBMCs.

The CDR3 bases are TGTGCCAGCTCACGGACAGCCCCTTGGGACACCATATATTTT. As protein: CASSRTAPWDTIYF. This chain links TRBV18 with TRBJ1-3, with a tentative D call TRBD1 (6 bases). The CDR3 has 14 amino acids. V was clipped by 4 bases and J by 8 bases, with 15 bases between them. Germline CDR1 reads KGHSH; CDR2 reads LQKENI.